The source of this T cell receptor (beta chain) is a study of CD8+ T cells in alopecia areata. Germline values: CDR1 MGHRA, CDR2 YSYEKL. V shed 1 base and J shed 10 bases, with 13 bases lying between them. The length of the CDR3 is 14 residues. Findings of the study overall: Scalp sample sequencing also detects resident alphabeta T cells of normal skin. Affected lesional scalp, above all in alopecia totalis/universalis, was more clonal than normal scalp. The study found TCR sharing across patients less clear than in mice, possibly for HLA reasons.

Comments on this clone: As yet, its antigen is unknown.

For four or five patients, CD4+ cells were sorted into CD25+CD127- cells. PBMCs served as the source from which CD4+ and CD8+ T cells were sorted. Following extraction, RNA underwent reverse transcription to cDNA, which served as the sequencing template. Some clones are missing from TCRdb's copy, which holds only in-frame ones; the method was immunoSEQ multiplex PCR. The sample consists of 37,000 or so clones, around half of them appearing once. The sequence was obtained from a human donor with alopecia areata. The chain joins TRBV4-1 to TRBJ1-4, with a tentative D call TRBD1 (5 bases). Sequenced: CD4+ Tregs sorted from blood. The CDR3 coding sequence is TGCGCCAGCAGCCAAGGGGGCAGGATCGGAAAACTGTTTTTT. It codes for CASSQGGRIGKLFF.